This TCR beta chain is from a study of T cell clusters in autoimmune cytopenias (dated by TCRdb to between 2018 and 2021). Regarding the study in general: TRB sequencing reached a median depth of around 52,000 reads per sample and yielded a median of roughly 2,500 distinct TRB clonotypes per sample. In autoimmune cytopenia patients, peripheral blood TRB and IGH repertoires were sequenced during active disease and over treatment follow-up, together with healthy, CLL and autoimmune hepatitis controls. The study was designed to test whether a disease-specific immune repertoire signature usable as a blood-based biomarker is carried by autoimmune cytopenia patients. Here is what the overall study found, with its caveats: The cluster-lack signature was not seen for secondary cytopenia versus CLL, apparently masked by the dominant lymphoma-associated repertoire. Approximately 3-fold more exclusive TRB clusters were observed in healthy donors than in active autoimmune hepatitis patients, consistent with an autoimmunity-wide signature. The T cell clusters were defined only in silico, and the functional role of the clusters still needed to be validated experimentally. The TRB repertoire shifts, including less even repertoires in secondary cytopenia and CLL, mostly reflected lymphoma bias and not autoimmunity. GLIPH results suggested that primary autoimmune cytopenia patients were missing physiological T cell clusters, with about 53 clusters found only in healthy donors compared with over 15 found only in patients.

From a lookup of the germline V gene, CDR1 and CDR2 are MNHEY and SVGAGI. The CDR3 covers 17 residues, taking in both the cysteine and the phenylalanine. DNA for this receptor is not on file. TRB rearrangements were amplified by multiplex PCR using a touch-down protocol with TRB-A and TRB-B primer pools mixed in one tube. Two consecutive PCR reactions with Phusion HS II polymerase added Illumina adapters and sample indices to the amplicons. Amplicons were gel-purified with the NucleoSpin Gel and PCR Clean-up kit, then quantified by Qubit and quality-checked on an Agilent 2100 Bioanalyzer. Libraries were sequenced on an Illumina MiSeq using 600-cycle, single-indexed, paired-end runs. The authors processed their data as follows. Alignment and assembly of TRB reads were performed with MiXCR version 2.1.12 and the default MiXCR reference library. A clone was defined by each unique CDR3 nucleotide sequence, and the analysis included only productive sequences with two or more reads. To assess repertoire diversity, an R script computed alpha-parameterized diversity profiles (alpha 0 to 5), which included the Shannon (alpha 1) and Simpson (alpha 2) indices. Combinatorial TRB VJ usage was calculated with the tcR package and was compared between cohorts by principal component analysis performed with ade4. GLIPH was used to cluster TCRbeta CDR3s in pairs of cohorts matched for age and read depth, and a Wilcoxon test was used to compare cluster frequencies. TCRdb reprocessed the reads, reporting each CDR3 protein sequence once and no DNA. None of the V and J calls come from the authors' own analysis; TCRdb made them. The sample's records list about 9,500 distinct CDR3 sequences. The biggest ten clones account for 9.2% of the sample.

No count is recorded, though its frequency marks this clonotype as medium-sized (0.01 to 0.1%). The antigen this receptor binds is unknown. TRB amplification used 200 to 300 ng of peripheral blood genomic DNA, tens of thousands of genome equivalents, per sample. The chain employs TRBV6-5 and TRBJ2-2; TCRdb calls TRBD1, which cannot be checked without DNA. This TCR was recovered from a human donor with an autoimmune cytopenia or autoimmune hepatitis (not recorded which). The sample consisted of peripheral blood. The encoded CDR3 is CASSLSPGTVNTGELFF.